Listed below are T cell receptor beta chains from one sample, sequenced in a study of blood T cell repertoires in COVID-19. Sequencing was performed with immunoSEQ multiplex PCR; in TCRdb, only in-frame clones are kept and a portion is missing. The sample lists approximately 170,000 clones, 65% to 85% occurring once. The sample taken for sequencing was peripheral blood. The receptors were gathered from a man between 65 and 85 years old with active or convalescent COVID-19. CDR3s include the opening cysteine and the closing phenylalanine or tryptophan.

>TRBV18|TRBJ2-5
CASSPPWADEGTQYF
>TRBV29-1|TRBJ2-7
CSVDPGGEQYF
>TRBV24-1|TRBJ2-1
CATGLAGGPDEQFF
>TRBV28|TRBJ2-7
CATGKGGAHVYEQYF
>TRBV15|TRBJ1-2
CATSRDVGGGYTF
>TRBV3-1/TRBV3-2|TRBJ2-2
CASSQSGSPGLAGSGELFF
>TRBV6-1|TRBJ1-2
CASSEVGGYGYTF
>TRBV6-2/TRBV6-3|TRBJ2-3
CASSRLDNTQYF
>TRBV5-1|TRBJ1-2
CASSLEGQGGYGYTF
>TRBV5-4|TRBJ1-3
CASSLTEGARSGNTIYF
>TRBV7-2|TRBJ1-2
CASSLYSNYGYTF
>TRBV6-5|TRBJ1-1
CASMNGGEAFF
>TRBV3-1/TRBV3-2|TRBJ2-5
CASSQVQGIETQYF
>TRBV6-7|TRBJ2-7
CASRDRTPYEQYF
>TRBV7-2|TRBJ1-5
CASSLMADYNQPQHF
>TRBV6-5|TRBJ2-1
CASSYGRGMLCVF
>TRBV7-2|TRBJ2-3
CASSSQRTSTDTQYF
>TRBV18|TRBJ2-3
CASSPLEGTDTQYF
>TRBV9|TRBJ2-7
CASSAHRGLSYEQYF
>TRBV9|TRBJ2-2
CASSVTGNTGELFF
>TRBV7-3|TRBJ2-1
CASSQPTSRNEQFF
>TRBV18|TRBJ2-5
CASSPDRGRERSQETQYF
>TRBV15|TRBJ1-2
CATSPTISGALDYGYTF
>TRBV6-2/TRBV6-3|TRBJ1-1
CASSYGGSMNTEAFF
>TRBV24-1|TRBJ1-1
CATSDPGQADTEAFF
>TRBV10-2|TRBJ1-5
CASRISQGYNQPQHF
>TRBV2|TRBJ2-7
CASSEGLGEQYF
>TRBV2|TRBJ1-4
CASSNDRTVMANEKLFF
>TRBV5-4|TRBJ1-2
CASSIGQVPVGYTF
>TRBV7-2|TRBJ1-1
CASSGQTGSWTEAFF
>TRBV2|TRBJ1-2
CASSGQVLAYGYTF
>TRBV29-1|TRBJ2-3
CSVMTSGTDTQYF
>TRBV15|TRBJ2-1
CATSRGVQDSYNEQFF
>TRBV6-2/TRBV6-3|TRBJ2-2
CASSYSEGYTGELFF
>TRBV30|TRBJ1-6
CAWSPGQLESSYNSPLHF
>TRBV6-5|TRBJ1-1
CASSSPAGAHTEAFF
>TRBV7-2|TRBJ2-2
CASSPTLGELFF
>TRBV11-2|TRBJ2-7
CASSRGHRTYEQYF
>TRBV15|TRBJ2-7
CATSRSRDTYLSSYEQYF
>TRBV7-2|TRBJ1-2
CASSSPDRGPLGYTF
>TRBV3-1/TRBV3-2|TRBJ1-2
CASSQGTGSGYTF
>TRBV19|TRBJ2-7
CASRPNRGTYEQYF